The rows below give T cell receptor beta chains drawn from one sample of a study of blood T cell repertoires in COVID-19. Some clones are missing from TCRdb's copy, which holds only in-frame ones; the method was immunoSEQ multiplex PCR. This table has around 42,000 clones, 85% appearing once. The sample was peripheral blood. The receptors shown here come from a woman in her 70s in a cohort sampled during active COVID-19. Each CDR3 is given without its conserved first and last residue. Only part of the rows carry a size: once, few, many, or a class if the clone is expanded.

v_call,cdr3_length,j_call,clone_size,cdr3_aa
TRBV4-1,14,TRBJ2-1,NA,ASSQVRLVRYNEQF
TRBV5-5,14,TRBJ2-2,NA,ASSLNLRGYTGELF
TRBV28,14,TRBJ1-5,NA,ASRTTGGRSNQPQH
TRBV5-1,11,TRBJ2-7,NA,ASSPGTNYEQY
TRBV19,12,TRBJ1-4,NA,ASTSGARGEKLF
TRBV7-3,14,TRBJ2-1,NA,ASSLRGLAAYNEQF
TRBV6-5,13,TRBJ2-1,NA,ASNPLAGALNEQF
TRBV28,14,TRBJ2-2,NA,ASKQRTGNYAGELF
TRBV11-3,13,TRBJ2-1,NA,ASSYGGGQVREQF
TRBV18,15,TRBJ2-3,NA,ASSPLQGAGPRDTQY
TRBV7-9,13,TRBJ1-2,few,ASSFPLTVNYGYT
TRBV10-3,11,TRBJ2-7,NA,AITGGIPYEQY
TRBV28,12,TRBJ2-7,once,ASIPGQGLKGQY
TRBV30,14,TRBJ2-1,NA,AWSVRLSGRYNEQF
TRBV28,11,TRBJ2-7,NA,ASSFLTRYEQY
TRBV28,12,TRBJ2-7,NA,ASSSGGTSYEQY
TRBV7-9,11,TRBJ1-2,NA,ASSSSGGRGYT
TRBV5-1,14,TRBJ1-1,NA,ASSPMGGTHNTEAF
TRBV29-1,11,TRBJ1-1,NA,SGRNGMNTEAF
TRBV27,12,TRBJ1-5,few,ASSQGAGDQPQH
TRBV28,14,TRBJ2-7,NA,ASRSPSGGRAYEQY
TRBV11-2,14,TRBJ2-7,NA,ASSPLGLAVIEEQY
TRBV28,12,TRBJ2-1,NA,ARSRTGAYNEQF
TRBV10-2,11,TRBJ1-1,NA,ASTESHFTEAF
TRBV5-4,11,TRBJ2-3,NA,ASSLAGTDTQY
TRBV4-2,11,TRBJ1-1,NA,ASSQEGSREAF
TRBV19,15,TRBJ2-3,few,ASSISGTQGDTDTQY
TRBV14,12,TRBJ2-1,NA,ASSQSNTYNEQF
TRBV10-3,11,TRBJ1-1,NA,AIRDPGGTEAF
TRBV6-2/TRBV6-3,12,TRBJ2-1,NA,ASSYTGVPNEQF
TRBV7-8,13,TRBJ2-3,NA,ASSLVRAGTDTQY
TRBV5-4,12,TRBJ1-2,NA,ASSLVGQVYGYT